Shown below are 10 T cell receptor beta chains from a single sample sequenced in a study of blood T cell repertoires in COVID-19. Assay used: immunoSEQ multiplex PCR; TCRdb lists only in-frame clones, some missing. The data contain a few hundred thousand clones, 70% to 90% of them singletons. Sequenced input: peripheral blood. The receptors come from a man aged 45-65 years with COVID-19, enrolled during active disease.

This chain joins TRBV15 and TRBJ2-4, with 7 positions matching TRBD1. After removal of 0 bases from V and 5 bases from J, the junction contained 4 bases not matched to a gene. Germline V CDR1 and CDR2: LNHNV, YYDKDF (reference sequence). The CDR3 loop spans 15 amino acids. Here the CDR3 reads CATSREYRGQNIQYF. DNA for the CDR3: TGTGCCACCAGCAGAGAGTACAGGGGCCAAAACATTCAGTACTTC.

This clone was found a few times. The V call is TRBV6-2 or TRBV6-3, the J call TRBJ1-5; the D is unclear. Trimming removed 2 bases at V and 2 bases at J, with 13 bases between. The V gene's germline CDR1 is MNHEY and CDR2 SVGEGT. The CDR3 runs 16 residues. The DNA for the CDR3 is TGTGCCAGCAGTTACGCCGGGGTGGGAGGCAATCAGCCCCAGCATTTT. It codes for CASSYAGVGGNQPQHF.

This clone appeared once. The rearrangement uses TRBV5-4 and TRBJ1-5, with D unresolved. CDR1 and CDR2 from the germline V gene are SGHNT and YYREEE (reference sequence). V lost 4 bases, J lost 0 bases, and 11 bases lay in between. The CDR3 has 15 residues. CDR3 in DNA: TGTGCCAGCAGCCTGGAGCCCGATAGCAATCAGCCCCAGCATTTT. Residues: CASSLEPDSNQPQHF.

The V and J genes are TRBV5-5 and TRBJ1-1; weak D call: TRBD1 (5 bases). Germline-derived CDR1 and CDR2 are SGHKS and YYEKEE (reference sequence). V was cut by 4 bases and J by 0 bases, with 13 bases left in between. This CDR3 has 15 amino acids. CDR3 loop: CASSIAGSLNTEAFF. The CDR3, as DNA: TGTGCCAGCAGCATTGCAGGGTCCCTGAACACTGAAGCTTTCTTT.

The CDR3 DNA follows: TGTGCCAGCAGCCAAGATTTCGGGCAGGGTGGGACCGGGGAGCTGTTTTTT. It codes for CASSQDFGQGGTGELFF. The chain combines TRBV4-2 with TRBJ2-2, with a weak D call TRBD1 (5 bases). Per germline, CDR1 LGHNA and CDR2 YNFKEQ. With 0 bases removed from V and 5 bases from J, the gap between germline ends came to 16 bases. This CDR3 is built from 17 residues.

The chain uses TRBV19 and TRBJ2-6, with 8 nucleotides matching TRBD1. The V gene's germline CDR1 is LNHDA and CDR2 SQIVND (reference sequence). V lost 3 bases, J lost 4 bases, and 11 bases stayed unmatched. This CDR3 has 18 residues. The CDR3 DNA follows: TGTGCCAGTAGTATTGGGGACAGGCACCTCGAGGGGGCCAACGTCCTGACTTTC. It is translated as CASSIGDRHLEGANVLTF.

The chain employs TRBV5-1 and TRBJ2-6; 14 nucleotides line up with TRBD2. V shed 3 bases, J shed 0 bases, and the junction held 5 bases outside the gene matches. The CDR3 has 19 amino acids. Germline V gene sequence: CDR1 SGHRS, CDR2 YFSETQ. This CDR3 reads CASSSLGLAGDSGANVLTF. The CDR3 DNA reads as TGCGCCAGCAGCTCACTGGGACTAGCGGGGGACTCTGGGGCCAACGTCCTGACTTTC. Based on the CDR3 plus reference TRBV5-1 and TRBJ2-6, the full variable domain is KAGVTQTPRYLIKTRGQQVTLSCSPISGHRSVSWYQQTPGQGLQFLFEYFSETQRNKGNFPGRFSGRQFSNSRSEMNVSTLELGDSALYLCASSSLGLAGDSGANVLTFGAGSRLTVL.

This clone was observed a handful of times. The V and J genes are TRBV27 and TRBJ2-1, with a weak D call TRBD1 (6 bases). The CDR3 contains 15 residues. V was cut by 5 bases and J by 6 bases, with 17 bases left in between. The germline V gene has CDR1 MNHEY and CDR2 SMNVEV (reference sequence). CDR3 bases: TGTGCCAGCAGTCTACTTATGTCCAGGGGCAATGAGCAGTTCTTC. The encoded protein is CASSLLMSRGNEQFF.

DNA for the CDR3: TGTGCCAGCTCACCGGCCGGGGGGGACACTGAAGCTTTCTTT. It specifies CASSPAGGDTEAFF. The chain is built from TRBV18 and TRBJ1-1; D may be TRBD1 (5 bases). The V gene lost 3 bases and the J gene lost 3 bases, with 11 bases spanning the gap. The germline V gene encodes CDR1 KGHSH and CDR2 LQKENI. There are 14 residues in the CDR3.

This chain connects TRBV6-1 to TRBJ1-5; D perhaps matches TRBD1 (6 bases). CDR1 and CDR2 (germline): MNHNS, SASEGT. The ends were cut back, 4 bases at V and 7 bases at J, with 23 bases in the middle. The CDR3 runs to 17 residues. The CDR3 nucleotides are TGTGCCAGCAGTGTTAGGGGTTCTGGGCAAGGGGGACAGCCCCAGCATTTT. Residues: CASSVRGSGQGGQPQHF.